The TCR beta chain under discussion was sequenced for a study of blood T cell repertoires in COVID-19. Across the study: Acute and convalescent COVID-19 specimens originated in the United States, Italy and Spain.

CDR3 length equals 15 residues. The germline V gene has CDR1 MGHRA and CDR2 YSYEKL. The V segment lost 1 base and the J segment 5 bases; nucleotides outside the gene matches: 7. Per the original methods: By means of reference gene primer amplification, nucleated cell counts were estimated. Using immunoSEQ multiplex PCR, the repertoire was profiled, and TCRdb retains in-frame clones only, with some absent. The D gene and trimming were derived from the DNA, and the V and J assignments and clone size from that table. Here the sample spans about 83,000 clones, about 90% being singletons. The receptor's source is a woman aged 50 to 60 with active or convalescent COVID-19. The sample was peripheral blood. J is TRBJ1-1 and V is TRBV4-1; 7 nucleotides line up with TRBD1. The CDR3 DNA reads TGCGCCAGCAGCCAAGCGGGGGACAGCGATACTGAAGCTTTCTTT. Protein product: CASSQAGDSDTEAFF.